Below are 9 T cell receptor beta chains sequenced from a single sample in a study of blood T cell repertoires in COVID-19. This table comes from immunoSEQ multiplex PCR, and its TCRdb copy is limited to in-frame clones, with some not included. The sample lists 50,000 to 80,000 clones; over 85% were seen once. Sequencing was performed on peripheral blood. These receptors originate from a man in his fifties or sixties with acute or convalescent COVID-19.

This chain uses TRBV5-6 with TRBJ1-1; TRBD1 matches 7 bases. The V and J ends lost 0 bases and 4 bases, in that order; junction bases with no gene match: 3. CDR3 length: 14 residues. Germline CDR1 reads SGHDT; CDR2 reads YYEEEE. DNA for the CDR3: TGTGCCAGCAGCTTGGACAGGGGTTCCACTGAAGCTTTCTTT. Protein sequence: CASSLDRGSTEAFF.

V and J are TRBV18 and TRBJ1-2, with unresolved D. This CDR3 comprises 13 residues. The germline V gene encodes CDR1 KGHSH and CDR2 LQKENI. The ends were cut back, 6 bases at V and 4 bases at J, with 12 bases in the middle. CDR3 coding DNA: TGTGCCAGCTCCCCCGAGGCTCTCTATGGCTACACCTTC. It yields the protein CASSPEALYGYTF. Variable domain in full (rest from reference TRBV18 and TRBJ1-2): NAGVMQNPRHLVRRRGQEARLRCSPMKGHSHVYWYRQLPEEGLKFMVYLQKENIIDESGMPKERFSAEFPKEGPSILRIQQVVRGDSAAYFCASSPEALYGYTFGSGTRLTVV.

The chain uses TRBV5-1 and TRBJ2-2, with a tentative D call TRBD2 (5 bases). Per germline, CDR1 SGHRS and CDR2 YFSETQ. The ends were cut back, 7 bases at V and 5 bases at J, with 9 bases in the middle. CDR3 length equals 12 residues. CDR3 DNA sequence: TGCGCCAGCCGCCCGGGAACCGGGGAGCTGTTTTTT. It specifies CASRPGTGELFF. The full variable domain, rest sourced from reference TRBV5-1 and TRBJ2-2, is KAGVTQTPRYLIKTRGQQVTLSCSPISGHRSVSWYQQTPGQGLQFLFEYFSETQRNKGNFPGRFSGRQFSNSRSEMNVSTLELGDSALYLCASRPGTGELFFGEGSRLTVL.

The chain joins TRBV7-2 to TRBJ1-5; 10 bases are a match to TRBD1. The CDR3 length is 15 residues. The germline CDR1 and CDR2 sequences are SGHTA and FQGNSA. J lost 5 bases, V lost 7 bases, and 8 bases had no gene match. In DNA form, the CDR3 reads TGTGCCAGCAACCCTGGACAGGGGGGTTATCAGCCCCAGCATTTT. It specifies CASNPGQGGYQPQHF.

The CDR3 region has the DNA TGTGCCAGTACCCTAGGGTCCAGGGGAACAGATACGCAGTATTTT. This translates into CASTLGSRGTDTQYF. The chain has TRBV19 and TRBJ2-3; tentative D call: TRBD1 (6 bases). The CDR3 is made up of 15 amino acids. V shed 7 bases and J shed 3 bases, with 17 bases lying between them. Germline V lookup: CDR1 LNHDA, CDR2 SQIVND (reference sequence).

The rearrangement links TRBV24-1 to TRBJ1-6; TRBD1 matches at 9 bases. Trimming took 3 bases from V and 7 from J; bases not matched to a gene: 15. The germline gives CDR1 KGHDR, CDR2 SFDVKD. The CDR3 consists of 19 residues. CDR3 sequence: CATSDVTGGKTLGNSPLHF. CDR3 DNA sequence: TGTGCCACCAGTGATGTGACAGGGGGTAAAACCTTAGGAAATTCACCCCTCCACTTT.

This chain uses TRBV21-1 with TRBJ1-6; the DNA was not compared with TRBD1, the D call given in the table. TRBV21-1 corresponds to a pseudogene. The CDR3 loop spans 17 amino acids. The CDR3 region is CASSKGRTGIDDSPLHF. DNA of the CDR3: TGTGCCAGCAGCAAAGGGAGGACAGGGATCGACGATTCACCCCTCCACTTT.

This chain connects TRBV5-8 to TRBJ1-5, with D perhaps TRBD1 (5 bases). CDR1 SGHTS and CDR2 YDEGEE come from the germline V gene. The germline V and J ends were trimmed by 2 bases and 9 bases, with 15 bases remaining between them. This CDR3 spans 14 amino acids. The CDR3 loop is CASSLRGFSVPQHF. The CDR3 bases are TGTGCCAGCAGCTTAAGGGGATTCTCGGTGCCCCAGCATTTT.

The chain uses TRBV7-2 and TRBJ2-7, with 10 bases identical to TRBD2. Germline CDR1 SGHTA, CDR2 FQGNSA. The CDR3 is made up of 16 amino acids. V lost 5 bases to trimming and J lost 2 bases; unmatched junction nucleotides: 9. The CDR3 coding sequence is TGTGCCAGCAGCCACCCGCTACTAGCGGGGACCTACGAGCAGTACTTC. Encoded protein: CASSHPLLAGTYEQYF.